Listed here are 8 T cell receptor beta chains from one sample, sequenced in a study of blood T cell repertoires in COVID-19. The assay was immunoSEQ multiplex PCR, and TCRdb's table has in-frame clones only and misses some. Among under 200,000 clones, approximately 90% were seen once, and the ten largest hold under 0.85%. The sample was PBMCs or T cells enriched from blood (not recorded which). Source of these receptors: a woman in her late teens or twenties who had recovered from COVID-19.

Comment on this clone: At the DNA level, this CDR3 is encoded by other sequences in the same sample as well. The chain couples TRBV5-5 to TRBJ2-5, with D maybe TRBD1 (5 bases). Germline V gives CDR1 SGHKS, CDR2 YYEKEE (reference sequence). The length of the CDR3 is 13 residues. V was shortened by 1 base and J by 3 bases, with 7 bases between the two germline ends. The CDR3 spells CASSLPGKETQYF. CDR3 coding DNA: TGTGCCAGCAGCTTGCCAGGGAAAGAGACCCAGTACTTC.

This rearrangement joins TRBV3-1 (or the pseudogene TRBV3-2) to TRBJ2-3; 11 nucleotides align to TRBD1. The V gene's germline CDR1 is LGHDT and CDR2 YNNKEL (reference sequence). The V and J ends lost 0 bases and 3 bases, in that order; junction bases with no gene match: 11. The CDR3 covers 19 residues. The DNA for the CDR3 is TGTGCCAGCAGCCAAGATTCGGGGACAGGGGGATGGCGGACAGATACGCAGTATTTT. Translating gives CASSQDSGTGGWRTDTQYF.

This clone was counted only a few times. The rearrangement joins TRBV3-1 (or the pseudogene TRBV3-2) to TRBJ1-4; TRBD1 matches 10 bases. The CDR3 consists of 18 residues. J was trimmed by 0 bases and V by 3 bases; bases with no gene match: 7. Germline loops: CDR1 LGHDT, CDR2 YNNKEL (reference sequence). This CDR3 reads CASSHAGQGFATNEKLFF. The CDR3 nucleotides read TGTGCCAGCAGCCATGCGGGACAGGGGTTTGCAACTAATGAAAAACTGTTTTTT.

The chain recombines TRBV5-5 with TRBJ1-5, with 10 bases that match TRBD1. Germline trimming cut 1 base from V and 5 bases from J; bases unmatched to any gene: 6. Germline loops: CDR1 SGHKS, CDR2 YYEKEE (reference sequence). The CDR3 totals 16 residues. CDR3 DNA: TGTGCCAGCAGCTTGTTTGGGACAGGGGCCGATCAGCCCCAGCATTTT. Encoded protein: CASSLFGTGADQPQHF.

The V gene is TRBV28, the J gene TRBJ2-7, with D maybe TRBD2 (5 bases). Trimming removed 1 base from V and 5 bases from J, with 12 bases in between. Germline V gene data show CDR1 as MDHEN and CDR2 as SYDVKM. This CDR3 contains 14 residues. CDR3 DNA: TGTGCCAGCAGTTTATCAGTGAGGGCTCACGAGCAGTACTTC. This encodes CASSLSVRAHEQYF.

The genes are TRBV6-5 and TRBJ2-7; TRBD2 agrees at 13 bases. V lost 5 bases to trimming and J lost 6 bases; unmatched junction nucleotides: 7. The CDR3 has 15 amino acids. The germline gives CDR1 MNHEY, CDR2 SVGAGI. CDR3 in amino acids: CASSLTSGRALEQYF. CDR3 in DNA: TGTGCCAGCAGTCTAACTAGCGGGAGGGCCCTCGAGCAGTACTTC.

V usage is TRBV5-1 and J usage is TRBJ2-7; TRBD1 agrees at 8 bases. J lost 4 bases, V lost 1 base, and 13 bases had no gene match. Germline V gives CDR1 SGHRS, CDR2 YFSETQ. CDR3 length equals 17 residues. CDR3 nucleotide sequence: TGCGCCAGCAGCTTGACCCGATCCCAGGGGGCAGGGTACGAGCAGTACTTC. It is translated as CASSLTRSQGAGYEQYF.

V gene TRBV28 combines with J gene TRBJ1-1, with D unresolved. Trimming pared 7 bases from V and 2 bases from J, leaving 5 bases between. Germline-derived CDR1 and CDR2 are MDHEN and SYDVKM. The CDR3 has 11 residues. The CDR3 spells CASTLNTEAFF. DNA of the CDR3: TGTGCCAGCACCCTCAACACTGAAGCTTTCTTT.